The sequence of this TCR beta chain was determined in a study of blood T cell repertoires in COVID-19. Study-wide context: Sources were T cells, B-cell-depleted T cells, or PBMCs; the material itself was cDNA or gDNA.

Using immunoSEQ multiplex PCR, the repertoire was profiled, and TCRdb retains in-frame clones only, with some absent. The sample shows fewer than 350,000 clones, around 90% of them seen only once. Germline CDR1 reads LGHNA; CDR2 reads YSLEER. Unmatched junction bases numbered 0, after V lost 1 base and J lost 6 bases. The CDR3 runs to 15 residues. On this clone: It may be a read error: a sequence one base away is much more abundant.

The sequencing sample was made of peripheral blood. This clonotype originated in a man aged 18 to 30 with active or convalescent COVID-19. V gene TRBV4-3 combines with J gene TRBJ2-2; 12 bases agree with TRBD2. The CDR3 DNA sequence: TGCGCCAGCAGCCAAGCTAGCGGGGGGGCCGGGGAGCTGTTTTTT. Translation: CASSQASGGAGELFF.